Each of the 9 T cell receptor beta chains below was sequenced from the same sample in a study of tissue T cells after allogeneic stem cell transplantation. Produced via immunoSEQ multiplex PCR; TCRdb's table is partial and in-frame only. The sample lists around 350 clones, around half occurring once. The starting material was ascending colon tissue, obtained at autopsy. Receptors originate from a female patient aged 40-69 years with steroid-refractory graft-versus-host disease after an allogeneic stem cell transplant. The graft donor may have given rise to some T cells.

This clone was counted only a few times. The gene calls are TRBV18 and TRBJ2-3; the D gene could be TRBD1 or TRBD2 (6 bases each). The V end lost 3 bases, the J end lost 4 bases, and 17 bases lay between the germline ends. This CDR3 spans 16 amino acids. CDR1 is KGHSH and CDR2 is LQKENI in the germline V gene. The CDR3 loop reads CASSPIPWGASDTQYF. The CDR3 DNA is TGTGCCAGCTCACCGATTCCATGGGGGGCTTCAGATACGCAGTATTTT. Filled out from reference TRBV18 and TRBJ2-3, the complete variable domain reads NAGVMQNPRHLVRRRGQEARLRCSPMKGHSHVYWYRQLPEEGLKFMVYLQKENIIDESGMPKERFSAEFPKEGPSILRIQQVVRGDSAAYFCASSPIPWGASDTQYFGPGTRLTVL.

The gene calls are TRBV4-3 and TRBJ2-7, with D perhaps TRBD1 (6 bases). CDR1 and CDR2 (germline): LGHNA, YSLEER. CDR3 size: 15 residues. V was pared by 0 bases and J by 4 bases, with 13 bases between. The CDR3 bases are TGCGCCAGCAGCCAAGATCAGGACAGCCCTTACGAGCAGTACTTC. It encodes CASSQDQDSPYEQYF.

This chain connects TRBV30 to TRBJ2-7; no reliable D call. V dropped 0 bases and J dropped 6 bases, with 9 bases sitting between them. Per germline, CDR1 GTSNPN and CDR2 SVGIG (reference sequence). The CDR3 has 12 residues. CDR3 DNA sequence: TGTGCCTGGAGTGTAACCGGGCTCGAGCAGTACTTC. Its translation: CAWSVTGLEQYF.

V and J are TRBV9 and TRBJ2-7, with 11 bases that match TRBD2. The CDR3 runs to 15 residues. Germline V gene sequence: CDR1 SGDLS, CDR2 YYNGEE. V shed 3 bases, J shed 5 bases, and the junction held 7 bases outside the gene matches. CDR3 sequence reads: CASSAPGTSGNEQYF. The CDR3 bases are TGTGCCAGCAGCGCCCCCGGGACTAGCGGAAACGAGCAGTACTTC.

The chain couples TRBV7-9 to TRBJ2-3, with a possible D match to TRBD1 (5 bases). Trimming removed 5 bases from V and 3 bases from J, with 15 bases in between. Per germline, CDR1 SEHNR and CDR2 FQNEAQ (reference sequence). The CDR3 extends over 15 amino acids. CDR3 region: CASSLAAGMTDTQYF. CDR3 sequence (DNA): TGTGCCAGCAGCCTTGCCGCAGGGATGACAGATACGCAGTATTTT.

This chain links TRBV21-1 with TRBJ2-1; the table assigns TRBD1, which was not confirmed against the DNA. TRBV21-1 is termed a pseudogene. CDR3 size: 14 residues. CDR3 in DNA: TGTGCCAGCATTCCGGGACAGGGGCTAGATGAGCAGTTCTTC. Translating gives CASIPGQGLDEQFF.

This sequence joins TRBV7-9 and TRBJ1-5; no clear D. V lost 0 bases and J lost 5, with 11 bases in between. The length of the CDR3 is 15 residues. Germline V gene sequence: CDR1 SEHNR, CDR2 FQNEAQ (reference sequence). This CDR3 is CASSLAGGNDQPQHF. In nucleotides, the CDR3 is TGTGCCAGCAGCTTAGCTGGAGGGAATGATCAGCCCCAGCATTTT.

In its sample, this clone is hyperexpanded. This chain joins TRBV7-9 and TRBJ2-7; 11 nucleotides agree with TRBD2. This CDR3 is built from 16 residues. The trim removed 5 bases at V and 3 bases at J, leaving 9 bases unmatched. Per germline, CDR1 SEHNR and CDR2 FQNEAQ (reference sequence). DNA of the CDR3: TGTGCCAGCAGCCGGTCGGGGACTAGCGGTATCTACGAGCAGTACTTC. This codes for CASSRSGTSGIYEQYF.

The rearrangement uses TRBV4-1 and TRBJ1-2; the D is unclear. The CDR3 runs 14 residues. The germline CDR1 and CDR2 sequences are MGHRA and YSYEKL. The ends were cut back, 0 bases at V and 3 bases at J, with 8 bases in the middle. CDR3 protein: CASSQDRQYYGYTF. The CDR3 nucleotides read TGCGCCAGCAGCCAAGATAGACAATACTATGGCTACACCTTC.